The rows below give T cell receptor beta chains drawn from one sample of a study of blood T cells in healthy people across ages. TCRdb used MiXCR to reprocess the 5' RACE reads, holding one entry per CDR3 protein. The top ten hold over 20% of the sample, which has around 940,000 distinct CDR3 sequences, just over 50% seen once. The specimen sequenced was blood. These receptors all come from a woman aged 55-70 years in good health. The CDR3 runs from the conserved cysteine through the conserved F or W. D genes are given only for firm matches. Size values are once, few and many counts, or a class for expanded clones, and some rows have none.

J gene | D gene | clone size | V gene | CDR3 protein | CDR3 DNA
TRBJ1-2 | NA | NA | TRBV12-3/TRBV12-4 | CASSALGGSSGGYTF | TGTGCCAGCAGTGCTTTGGGGGGCAGCTCAGGTGGCTACACCTTC
TRBJ2-1 | NA | once | TRBV30 | CAWSPGWASSEQFF | TGTGCCTGGAGTCCCGGCTGGGCTAGCAGTGAGCAGTTCTTC
TRBJ1-3 | NA | NA | TRBV28 | CASTSWDTIYF | TGTGCCAGCACCTCGTGGGACACCATATATTTT
TRBJ1-6 | NA | few | TRBV20-1 | CSASPQNYNSPLHF | TGCAGTGCTAGCCCCCAGAATTATAATTCACCCCTCCACTTT
TRBJ2-7 | TRBD2 | NA | TRBV12-3/TRBV12-4 | CASSWTSGATYEQYF | TGTGCCAGCAGCTGGACTAGCGGGGCCACCTACGAGCAGTACTTC
TRBJ2-4 | NA | NA | TRBV20-1 | CSARDTVAKNIQYF | TGCAGTGCTAGAGATACAGTAGCCAAAAACATTCAGTACTTC
TRBJ1-6 | NA | NA | TRBV3-1 | CASSQDPRQFHYNSPFHF | TGTGCCAGCAGCCAAGATCCCAGACAGTTCCACTATAATTCACCCTTCCACTTT
TRBJ1-4 | NA | NA | TRBV7-2 | CASSSGRGRYEKLFF | TGTGCCAGCAGCTCCGGGCGGGGGCGCTATGAAAAACTGTTTTTT
TRBJ2-7 | TRBD2 | NA | TRBV27 | CASKQRDWASYEQYF | TGTGCCAGCAAACAGCGGGATTGGGCCTCCTACGAGCAGTACTTC
TRBJ2-1 | NA | NA | TRBV4-1 | CASSQRWEGNEQFF | TGCGCCAGCAGCCAAAGGTGGGAAGGGAATGAGCAGTTCTTC
TRBJ2-7 | TRBD2 | once | TRBV4-2 | CASSHQRGGLEQYF | TGTGCCAGCAGCCACCAGCGGGGGGGTCTCGAGCAGTACTTC
TRBJ2-7 | TRBD2 | few | TRBV20-1 | CSASNPSGFYEQYF | TGCAGTGCTAGTAATCCTAGCGGGTTCTACGAGCAGTACTTC
TRBJ1-5 | NA | NA | TRBV18 | CASSPVGLSGQPQHF | TGTGCCAGCTCACCGGTAGGTTTGTCGGGTCAGCCCCAGCATTTT
TRBJ2-7 | NA | NA | TRBV28 | CASSSPGGLVGYEQYF | TGTGCCAGCAGTTCCCCAGGGGGACTAGTGGGATACGAGCAGTACTTC
TRBJ2-7 | NA | NA | TRBV27 | CASSPAFAPGSYEQYF | TGTGCCAGCAGTCCCGCCTTTGCCCCAGGCTCCTACGAGCAGTACTTC
TRBJ2-3 | NA | few | TRBV12-3/TRBV12-4 | CASRRTLVPSDTQYF | TGTGCCAGCAGGAGGACTTTGGTCCCCTCCGATACGCAGTATTTT
TRBJ2-7 | TRBD2 | many | TRBV29-1 | CSVEDTSVTYEQYF | TGCAGCGTTGAAGATACTAGCGTAACCTACGAGCAGTACTTC
TRBJ2-1 | TRBD1 | NA | TRBV5-1 | CASSLRTGGNVGGSYNEQFF | TGCGCCAGTAGCCTCCGGACAGGGGGCAACGTGGGCGGGAGCTACAATGAGCAGTTCTTC
TRBJ2-7 | NA | few | TRBV5-1 | CATASGTPPNKQYF | TGCGCCACCGCCTCCGGGACCCCTCCTAATAAGCAGTACTTC
TRBJ2-5 | NA | NA | TRBV3-1 | CASSQPGHQETQYF | TGTGCCAGCAGCCAACCAGGCCACCAAGAGACCCAGTACTTC
TRBJ2-6 | TRBD2 | NA | TRBV6-4 | CASSPLAPVLYPNVLTF | TGTGCCAGCAGTCCACTAGCGCCTGTACTCTATCCCAACGTCCTGACTTTC
TRBJ2-7 | TRBD2 | NA | TRBV5-5 | CASSFRSSGYEQYF | TGTGCCAGCAGCTTTAGATCTAGCGGATACGAGCAGTACTTC
TRBJ1-1 | NA | few | TRBV28 | CASSLRVRTEAFF | TGTGCCAGCAGCCTTAGGGTGCGGACTGAAGCTTTCTTT
TRBJ2-5 | NA | NA | TRBV4-1 | CASSQAFGETQYF | TGCGCCAGCAGCCAAGCCTTCGGGGAGACCCAGTACTTC
TRBJ1-2 | NA | NA | TRBV11-2 | CASSPHSATNYGYTF | TGTGCCAGCAGCCCCCACAGCGCTACTAACTATGGCTACACCTTC
TRBJ2-7 | NA | once | TRBV28 | CATIGTATYEQYF | TGTGCCACCATAGGGACGGCAACCTACGAGCAGTACTTC
TRBJ2-5 | NA | NA | TRBV27 | CASSRDWGPQYF | TGTGCCAGCAGCAGGGACTGGGGGCCCCAGTACTTC
TRBJ2-7 | NA | few | TRBV4-1 | CASSQERARGPSYEQYF | TGCGCCAGCAGCCAAGAAAGGGCCAGGGGTCCCTCCTACGAGCAGTACTTC
TRBJ2-5 | NA | NA | TRBV30 | CAWSLGVAEETQYF | TGTGCCTGGAGTTTGGGGGTCGCTGAAGAGACCCAGTACTTC
TRBJ2-5 | TRBD2 | NA | TRBV4-3 | CASSQVARGVETQYF | TGCGCCAGCAGCCAAGTCGCCCGGGGGGTAGAGACCCAGTACTTC
TRBJ1-4 | TRBD1 | NA | TRBV7-2 | CASSRTGGYEKLFF | TGTGCCAGCAGCCGGACAGGGGGGTATGAAAAACTGTTTTTT
TRBJ1-6 | NA | once | TRBV14 | CASSPKQGPTSNSPLHF | TGTGCCAGCAGCCCAAAGCAGGGCCCCACGAGCAATTCACCCCTCCACTTT
TRBJ2-3 | TRBD2 | few | TRBV10-1 | CASSDPGLAGEGDTQYF | TGCGCCAGCAGTGACCCGGGACTAGCGGGAGAGGGGGATACGCAGTATTTT
TRBJ2-1 | TRBD2 | NA | TRBV20-1 | CSAWTSGYNEQFF | TGCAGTGCTTGGACTAGCGGGTACAATGAGCAGTTCTTC
TRBJ1-2 | TRBD1 | NA | TRBV20-1 | CSASLTGGAGYYGYTF | TGCAGTGCTAGTCTCACAGGGGGCGCGGGTTACTATGGCTACACCTTC
TRBJ2-7 | TRBD1 | NA | TRBV20-1 | CSAREQGVYEQYF | TGCAGTGCTAGAGAGCAGGGGGTCTACGAGCAGTACTTC
TRBJ2-5 | TRBD2 | NA | TRBV20-1 | CSARDLRLAGSQEETQYF | TGCAGTGCTAGAGATCTACGACTAGCGGGGTCTCAGGAAGAGACCCAGTACTTC
TRBJ2-2 | TRBD2 | NA | TRBV5-1 | CASSFLAGAGGTGELFF | TGCGCCAGCAGCTTTCTAGCGGGAGCTGGGGGAACCGGGGAGCTGTTTTTT
TRBJ2-1 | NA | few | TRBV28 | CASRFGGTFYNEQFF | TGTGCCAGCAGATTTGGGGGGACTTTTTACAATGAGCAGTTCTTC
TRBJ2-7 | TRBD1 | NA | TRBV20-1 | CSARDQAQGALTYEQYF | TGCAGTGCTAGAGATCAAGCACAGGGGGCGCTTACCTACGAGCAGTACTTC
TRBJ1-2 | NA | few | TRBV2 | CASGKKCTF | TGTGCCAGCGGGAAAAAGTGCACCTTC
TRBJ1-4 | NA | NA | TRBV4-1 | CASGRGNEKLFF | TGCGCCAGCGGGAGGGGTAATGAAAAACTGTTTTTT
TRBJ1-6 | NA | NA | TRBV10-3 | CAISEGQGNSPLHF | TGTGCCATCAGTGAGGGGCAGGGTAATTCACCCCTCCACTTT
TRBJ2-2 | TRBD2 | NA | TRBV3-1 | CASSQGLASGSTGELFF | TGTGCCAGCAGCCAAGGCCTGGCTAGCGGGAGCACCGGGGAGCTGTTTTTT
TRBJ2-3 | TRBD2 | NA | TRBV6-2/TRBV6-3 | CASRGRTSGRDADTQYF | TGTGCCAGCAGGGGTAGGACTAGCGGGAGGGACGCCGATACGCAGTATTTT
TRBJ2-7 | TRBD2 | few | TRBV3-1 | CASSHSAGDGEQYF | TGTGCCAGCAGCCATTCCGCGGGAGACGGCGAGCAGTACTTC
TRBJ2-3 | NA | NA | TRBV27 | CASSLRPGSRTDTQYF | TGTGCCAGCAGTTTACGGCCAGGGTCCCGCACAGATACGCAGTATTTT
TRBJ2-3 | NA | NA | TRBV20-1 | CSARTKGGWPDTQYF | TGCAGTGCTAGGACGAAGGGTGGGTGGCCAGATACGCAGTATTTT
TRBJ2-7 | TRBD2 | NA | TRBV29-1 | CSVTGTRDFYEQYF | TGCAGCGTTACCGGGACTAGAGATTTCTACGAGCAGTACTTC
TRBJ2-3 | TRBD1 | NA | TRBV7-7 | CASSPGQGGDTQYF | TGTGCCAGCAGCCCGGGACAGGGTGGAGATACGCAGTATTTT
TRBJ2-7 | NA | few | TRBV24-1 | CATRQVYEQYF | TGTGCCACCAGACAGGTCTACGAGCAGTACTTC
TRBJ2-5 | TRBD2 | NA | TRBV6-5 | CASRSLAGVGRETQYF | TGTGCCAGCAGATCTCTAGCGGGAGTCGGACGGGAGACCCAGTACTTC
TRBJ2-6 | TRBD2 | NA | TRBV4-1 | CASSQGSSGTSGANVLTF | TGCGCCAGCAGCCAAGGATCTAGCGGGACTTCCGGGGCCAACGTCCTGACTTTC
TRBJ1-2 | NA | once | TRBV18 | CASSLQANANYGYTF | TGTGCCAGCTCACTACAGGCAAATGCTAACTATGGCTACACCTTC
TRBJ2-1 | NA | NA | TRBV5-1 | CASSAASNYNEQFF | TGCGCCAGCAGCGCGGCCTCGAACTACAATGAGCAGTTCTTC
TRBJ2-5 | NA | NA | TRBV9 | CASSVSVSGETQYF | TGTGCCAGCAGCGTAAGCGTTAGCGGAGAGACCCAGTACTTC
TRBJ2-3 | NA | NA | TRBV6-5 | CASSPLEFTDTQYF | TGTGCCAGCAGTCCCCTAGAATTCACAGATACGCAGTATTTT
TRBJ1-4 | TRBD1 | NA | TRBV5-1 | CASSRAGGVEKLFF | TGCGCCAGCAGCAGGGCAGGGGGTGTTGAAAAACTGTTTTTT
TRBJ2-5 | TRBD2 | few | TRBV18 | CASSPKSGNLEETQYF | TGTGCCAGCTCACCGAAGAGCGGGAATTTAGAAGAGACCCAGTACTTC
TRBJ2-3 | TRBD1 | many | TRBV7-2 | CASTYWTGEYDTQYF | TGTGCCAGCACCTATTGGACAGGGGAATACGATACGCAGTATTTT